A single sample is the source of the 24 T cell receptor beta chains below, sequenced in a study of T cell responses to AZD1222 COVID-19 vaccine. Only in-frame clones appear in the TCRdb table, and some are missing; sequencing was by immunoSEQ multiplex PCR. Of around 120,000 clones listed, around 90% are singletons. Sequenced material: peripheral blood, taken on day 0 of AZD1222 vaccination. The receptors originated from an adult in good health.

The J gene is TRBJ1-6, the V gene TRBV30; no firm D call. Deletions cut 4 bases from V and 5 bases from J, with 9 bases between. This CDR3 is built from 13 residues. Per the germline V gene, CDR1 is GTSNPN and CDR2 is SVGIG (reference sequence). The CDR3 DNA reads as TGTGCCTGGACCCCGGACCATAATTCACCCCTCCACTTT. It yields the protein CAWTPDHNSPLHF. The variable domain in full, completed from reference TRBV30 and TRBJ1-6, reads SQTIHQWPATLVQPVGSPLSLECTVEGTSNPNLYWYRQAAGRGLQLLFYSVGIGQISSEVPQNLSASRPQDRQFILSSKKLLLSDSGFYLCAWTPDHNSPLHFGNGTRLTVT.

The V and J genes are TRBV4-2 and TRBJ2-1, with D possibly being TRBD2 (6 bases). V was clipped by 0 bases and J by 0 bases, with 15 bases between them. Germline-derived CDR1 and CDR2 are LGHNA and YNFKEQ. The CDR3 totals 18 residues. The CDR3, as DNA: TGTGCCAGCAGCCAAGATGCGGGGCGCGGATACTCCTACAATGAGCAGTTCTTC. It specifies CASSQDAGRGYSYNEQFF.

CDR3 bases: TGTGCCAGCAGCCCACGAAAGGCCTCCAATGAGCAGTTCTTC. Its protein is CASSPRKASNEQFF. The V and J genes are TRBV7-9 and TRBJ2-1; no clear D. Looked up from germline, CDR1 is SEHNR and CDR2 is FQNEAQ (reference sequence). There are 14 residues in the CDR3. V lost 5 bases and J lost 6, with 14 bases in between.

The chain combines TRBV30 with TRBJ1-1, with TRBD1 matching 7 bases. Germline V gene sequence: CDR1 GTSNPN, CDR2 SVGIG (reference sequence). This CDR3 has 15 amino acids. V dropped 4 bases and J dropped 7; count of bases not matched to a gene: 15. The CDR3 DNA reads as TGTGCCTGGAACCCGACAGGGTTGAATTGGGATGAAGCTTTCTTT. Its protein product is CAWNPTGLNWDEAFF.

The chain recombines TRBV6-5 with TRBJ1-1; D is perhaps TRBD1 (6 bases). The V gene lost 6 bases and the J gene lost 6 bases, with 14 bases spanning the gap. The CDR3 is 13 residues long. The V gene's germline CDR1 is MNHEY and CDR2 SVGAGI. The CDR3 coding sequence is TGTGCCAGCAGAACAGGGAAAGGCTCTGAAGCTTTCTTT. This sequence encodes CASRTGKGSEAFF.

The rearrangement links TRBV6-1 to TRBJ1-5, with D perhaps matching TRBD1 (5 bases). Germline V CDR1 and CDR2: MNHNS, SASEGT. This CDR3 has 16 amino acids. Trimming took 0 bases from V and 0 from J, leaving 9 bases between them. This CDR3 is CASSEARVLSNQPQHF. CDR3 DNA: TGTGCCAGCAGTGAAGCCAGGGTGCTTAGCAATCAGCCCCAGCATTTT.

J is TRBJ2-5 and V is TRBV18, with unresolved D. The V gene lost 2 bases and the J gene lost 2 bases, with 15 bases spanning the gap. CDR1 and CDR2 from the germline V gene are KGHSH and LQKENI. The length of the CDR3 is 16 residues. The CDR3 spells CASSPSSDHYQETQYF. DNA of the CDR3: TGTGCCAGCTCACCAAGTAGTGATCACTATCAAGAGACCCAGTACTTC.

This rearrangement joins TRBV30 to TRBJ1-1; D gene ambiguous. CDR3 length equals 12 residues. V lost 1 base and J 6 bases, leaving 9 bases between the germline ends. Germline CDR1 GTSNPN, CDR2 SVGIG (reference sequence). Here the CDR3 reads CAWSEVRAEAFF. CDR3 sequence (DNA): TGTGCCTGGAGTGAGGTGAGAGCTGAAGCTTTCTTT.

CDR3 nucleotides: TGCGCCAGCAGCCCGGGTGGGGTTCGGGGCGCCGGGGAGCTGTTTTTT. This sequence encodes CASSPGGVRGAGELFF. The rearrangement uses TRBV5-1 and TRBJ2-2; D is possibly TRBD1 or TRBD2 (5 bases each). The CDR3 has 16 residues. The V gene lost 4 bases and the J gene lost 6 bases, with 19 bases spanning the gap. Looked up from germline, CDR1 is SGHRS and CDR2 is YFSETQ.

The rearrangement uses TRBV28 and TRBJ1-4, with D possibly being TRBD1 (5 bases). The CDR3 spans 14 residues. Germline-derived CDR1 and CDR2 are MDHEN and SYDVKM. Trimming took 6 bases from V and 8 from J, leaving 16 bases between them. CDR3 in amino acids: CASSPGRGNEKLFF. For the CDR3, the DNA is TGTGCCAGCAGCCCGGGGAGGGGTAACGAAAAACTGTTTTTT.

A single count supports this clone. This chain joins TRBV7-9 and TRBJ2-1; the D is unclear. Trimming pared 1 base from V and 7 bases from J, leaving 5 bases between. CDR1 is SEHNR, CDR2 FQNEAQ, per germline (reference sequence). The CDR3 totals 12 residues. In DNA, the CDR3 is TGTGCCAGCAGCTTAGATTGGAATGAGCAGTTCTTC. Encoded protein: CASSLDWNEQFF.

The rearrangement links TRBV4-2 to TRBJ1-1; 7 nucleotides line up with TRBD1. CDR1 and CDR2 (germline): LGHNA, YNFKEQ. Trimming at V came to 1 base and at J to 4 bases, leaving 6 bases not matched to a gene. This CDR3 has 15 amino acids. The chain's CDR3 is CASSQGNRGGTEAFF. CDR3 nucleotide sequence: TGTGCCAGCAGCCAAGGCAACAGGGGTGGCACTGAAGCTTTCTTT.

This chain's CDR3 is CASSYLGGEASNEQFF. Written as DNA, the CDR3 is TGTGCCAGCAGTTACTTAGGGGGAGAAGCCTCAAATGAGCAGTTCTTC. V usage is TRBV6-5 and J usage is TRBJ2-1; perhaps TRBD1 as D (6 bases). Germline values: CDR1 MNHEY, CDR2 SVGAGI. The CDR3 has 16 amino acids. V was trimmed by 1 base and J by 7 bases, leaving 17 bases between them.

Worth noting for this clone: Additional DNA sequences in this sample encode the identical CDR3. This chain uses TRBV5-1 with TRBJ1-5; D call uncertain. V gave up 1 base and J gave up 0 bases, with 8 bases separating them. The CDR3 has 15 amino acids. Germline CDR1 and CDR2: SGHRS and YFSETQ. Written as DNA, the CDR3 is TGCGCCAGCAGCTTGTCTGGGAATAGCAATCAGCCCCAGCATTTT. Protein sequence: CASSLSGNSNQPQHF.

V is TRBV3-1 (or the pseudogene TRBV3-2) and J is TRBJ2-7; D unclear. The CDR3 loop spans 14 amino acids. Germline V lookup: CDR1 LGHDT, CDR2 YNNKEL (reference sequence). The ends were cut back, 4 bases at V and 4 bases at J, with 14 bases in the middle. In DNA, the CDR3 is TGTGCCAGCAGCCCCCGGGTAGTTGGATACGAGCAGTACTTC. Translating gives CASSPRVVGYEQYF.

The chain carries TRBV4-3 and TRBJ2-1; 9 nucleotides agree with TRBD2. The CDR3 runs 15 residues. V shed 0 bases, J shed 3 bases, and the junction held 0 bases outside the gene matches. Germline assignment: CDR1 LGHNA and CDR2 YSLEER. CDR3 amino acids: CASSQERGGYNEQFF. The CDR3 DNA follows: TGCGCCAGCAGCCAAGAGCGGGGGGGCTACAATGAGCAGTTCTTC.

J is TRBJ2-1 and V is TRBV28, with 8 bases lining up with TRBD2. Germline trimming cut 1 base from V and 8 bases from J; bases unmatched to any gene: 7. Germline loops: CDR1 MDHEN, CDR2 SYDVKM. The CDR3 extends over 15 amino acids. The CDR3 spells CASSLYGGRSDEQFF. The CDR3 region has the DNA TGTGCCAGCAGTTTATACGGCGGGAGGAGCGATGAGCAGTTCTTC.

The rearrangement links TRBV27 to TRBJ1-5; the D is unclear. Germline CDR1 is MNHEY and CDR2 is SMNVEV (reference sequence). The V end was cut by 2 bases, the J end by 5 bases, with 10 bases between. The CDR3 consists of 14 residues. The DNA for the CDR3 is TGTGCCAGCAGTTTAGGGTCTGGCTATCAGCCCCAGCATTTT. Translating it yields CASSLGSGYQPQHF.

CDR3 protein: CASSGRDSGSYEQYF. CDR3 in DNA: TGTGCCAGCAGCGGGAGGGACAGTGGATCCTACGAGCAGTACTTC. V is TRBV9 and J is TRBJ2-7; possible D gene TRBD1, 7 bases. This CDR3 is built from 15 residues. The V end lost 3 bases, the J end lost 1 base, and 14 bases lay between the germline ends. From germline, CDR1 is SGDLS and CDR2 YYNGEE.

This clone was recorded once. The chain joins TRBV3-1 (or the pseudogene TRBV3-2) to TRBJ1-1; weak D call: TRBD1 (6 bases). This CDR3 is 14 amino acids long. Trimming shortened V by 3 bases and J by 3 bases, and 11 bases separated the two germline ends. Germline lookup yields CDR1 LGHDT and CDR2 YNNKEL (reference sequence). CDR3 DNA sequence: TGTGCCAGCAGCCAGGCATACAGGGACACTGAAGCTTTCTTT. This translates into CASSQAYRDTEAFF.

This clone is a singleton in its sample. The chain is built from TRBV11-3 and TRBJ1-1; D unresolved. Trimming took 5 bases from V and 1 from J, leaving 17 bases between them. The CDR3 totals 16 residues. Germline lookup yields CDR1 SGHNT and CDR2 YENEEA. The CDR3 DNA is TGTGCCAGCAGCCCCCGAAGGCCCCGGGGGAACACTGAAGCTTTCTTT. Translating it yields CASSPRRPRGNTEAFF.

The chain's CDR3 is CASSTKAGGPTDTQYF. The DNA for the CDR3 is TGTGCCAGCAGTACCAAAGCGGGGGGGCCGACAGATACGCAGTATTTT. V is TRBV5-6 and J is TRBJ2-3; 10 nucleotides align to TRBD2. CDR3 length equals 16 residues. Germline loops: CDR1 SGHDT, CDR2 YYEEEE. V dropped 5 bases and J dropped 3; count of bases not matched to a gene: 9.

V gene TRBV7-2 combines with J gene TRBJ1-1; 7 nucleotides agree with TRBD1. The CDR3 runs to 15 residues. Germline CDR1 SGHTA, CDR2 FQGNSA. V shed 2 bases, J shed 5 bases, and the junction held 8 bases outside the gene matches. CDR3 nucleotides: TGTGCCAGCAGCTTACAGGGGGGGGGATCGACTGAAGCTTTCTTT. Its translation: CASSLQGGGSTEAFF.

This clone was detected only a few times. The chain has TRBV25-1 and TRBJ2-2; TRBD2 aligns across 9 bases. Germline loops: CDR1 MGHDK, CDR2 SYGVNS. The ends lost 3 bases at V and 5 bases at J; junction bases unmatched: 4. The CDR3 is 15 amino acids. CDR3 loop: CASSESLAGTGELFF. The CDR3 region has the DNA TGTGCCAGCAGTGAGTCCCTAGCGGGGACCGGGGAGCTGTTTTTT.